This T cell receptor beta chain was sequenced in a study of CD8 T cells in ankylosing spondylitis. The study, taken as a whole, reports: The study identified a TCR beta motif of under ten highly homologous variants that appeared characteristic of ankylosing spondylitis blood.

With regard to this clonotype: The antigen remains undetermined.

Trimming pared 5 bases from V and 1 base from J, leaving 18 bases between. This CDR3 contains 15 residues. CDR1 and CDR2 from the germline V gene are DFQATT and SNEGSKA (reference sequence). Preparation of TCR beta libraries was done by quantitative 5'-RACE with molecular barcodes. TCRdb ran MiXCR on the 5' RACE reads and lists one entry per CDR3 protein. The sample includes 750,000 to 850,000 distinct CDR3 sequences, over 9.5% of them seen just once. The clonotype comes from a male donor with ankylosing spondylitis. This chain joins TRBV20-1 and TRBJ2-7; weak D call: TRBD1 (6 bases). The sequenced material came from blood, either unsorted or a sorted T cell fraction (not recorded which). The CDR3 here is CSAPPPWGTSYEQYF. The CDR3 DNA follows: TGCAGTGCTCCCCCCCCATGGGGGACATCCTACGAGCAGTACTTC.